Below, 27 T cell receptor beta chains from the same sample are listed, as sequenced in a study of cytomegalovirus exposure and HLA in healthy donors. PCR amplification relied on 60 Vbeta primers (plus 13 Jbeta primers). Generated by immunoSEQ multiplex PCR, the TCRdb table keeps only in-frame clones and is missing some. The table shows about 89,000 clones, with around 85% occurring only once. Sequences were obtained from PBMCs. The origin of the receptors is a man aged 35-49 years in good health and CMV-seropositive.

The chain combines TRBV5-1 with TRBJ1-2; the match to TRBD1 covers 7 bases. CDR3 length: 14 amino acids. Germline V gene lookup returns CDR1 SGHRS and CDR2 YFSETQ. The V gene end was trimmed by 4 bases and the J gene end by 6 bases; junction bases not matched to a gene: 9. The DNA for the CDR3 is TGCGCCAGCAGCCCGGACGGGGACAGACATGGCTACACCTTC. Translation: CASSPDGDRHGYTF.

This CDR3 is CASFGTSGNTDTQYF. The CDR3 nucleotides read TGTGCCAGCTTTGGGACTAGCGGTAACACAGATACGCAGTATTTT. The V call is TRBV2, the J call TRBJ2-3; 11 positions match TRBD2. Germline V gene sequence: CDR1 SNHLY, CDR2 FYNNEI. V trimming: 8 bases; J trimming: 2 bases; junction bases outside the gene matches: 6. CDR3 length equals 15 residues.

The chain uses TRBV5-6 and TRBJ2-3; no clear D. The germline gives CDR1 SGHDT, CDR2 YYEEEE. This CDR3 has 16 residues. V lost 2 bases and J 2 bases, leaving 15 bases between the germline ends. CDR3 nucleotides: TGTGCCAGCAGCTTCCGACTCCCTGCGTACACAGATACGCAGTATTTT. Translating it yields CASSFRLPAYTDTQYF.

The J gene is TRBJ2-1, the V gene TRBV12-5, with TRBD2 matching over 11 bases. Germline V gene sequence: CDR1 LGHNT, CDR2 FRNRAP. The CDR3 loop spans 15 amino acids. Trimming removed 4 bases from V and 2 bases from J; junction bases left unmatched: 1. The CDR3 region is CASGSGLAAYNEQFF. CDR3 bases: TGTGCTAGTGGTTCGGGACTAGCGGCCTACAATGAGCAGTTCTTC.

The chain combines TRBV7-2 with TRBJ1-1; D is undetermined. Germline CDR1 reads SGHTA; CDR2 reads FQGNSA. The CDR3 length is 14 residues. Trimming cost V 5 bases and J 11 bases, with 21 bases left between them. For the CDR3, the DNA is TGTGCCAGCAGCCGAATTTGGACGGGCGGCGGGGCTTTCTTT. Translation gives CASSRIWTGGGAFF.

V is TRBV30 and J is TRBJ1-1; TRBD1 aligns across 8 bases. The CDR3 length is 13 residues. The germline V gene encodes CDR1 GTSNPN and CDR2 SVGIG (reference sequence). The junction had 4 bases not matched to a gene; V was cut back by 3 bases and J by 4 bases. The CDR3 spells CAWRGDRGTEAFF. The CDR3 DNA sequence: TGTGCCTGGAGGGGAGACAGGGGCACTGAAGCTTTCTTT.

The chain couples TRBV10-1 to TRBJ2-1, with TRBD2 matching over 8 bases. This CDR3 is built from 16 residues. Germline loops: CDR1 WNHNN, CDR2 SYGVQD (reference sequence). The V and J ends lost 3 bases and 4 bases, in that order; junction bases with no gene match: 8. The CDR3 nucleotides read TGCGCCAGCAGTGATTCGAGCGGGAGCCTTTACAATGAGCAGTTCTTC. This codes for CASSDSSGSLYNEQFF.

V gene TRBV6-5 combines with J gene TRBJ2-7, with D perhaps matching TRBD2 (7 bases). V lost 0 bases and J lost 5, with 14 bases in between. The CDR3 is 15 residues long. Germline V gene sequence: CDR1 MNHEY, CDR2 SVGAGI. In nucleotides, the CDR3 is TGTGCCAGCAGTTACTCGAAAAGGGGGGGGAACGAGCAGTACTTC. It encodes CASSYSKRGGNEQYF.

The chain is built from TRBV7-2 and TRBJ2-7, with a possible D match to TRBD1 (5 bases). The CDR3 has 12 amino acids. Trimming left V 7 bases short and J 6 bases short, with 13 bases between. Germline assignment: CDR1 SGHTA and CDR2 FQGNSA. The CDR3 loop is CASTLQGGEQYF. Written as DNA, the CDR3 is TGTGCCAGCACCCTGCAGGGCGGCGAGCAGTACTTC.

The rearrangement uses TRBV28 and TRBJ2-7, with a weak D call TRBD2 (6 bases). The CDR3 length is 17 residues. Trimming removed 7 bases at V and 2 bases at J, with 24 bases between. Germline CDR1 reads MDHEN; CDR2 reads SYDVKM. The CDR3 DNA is TGTGCCAGCACCGCGGGGTTTGCGGCTCATAGGGCCTACGAGCAGTACTTC. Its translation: CASTAGFAAHRAYEQYF.

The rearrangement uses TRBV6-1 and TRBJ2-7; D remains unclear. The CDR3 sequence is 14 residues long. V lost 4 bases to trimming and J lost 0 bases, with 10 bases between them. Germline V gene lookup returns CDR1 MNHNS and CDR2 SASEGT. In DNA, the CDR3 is TGTGCCAGCAGTGTCCTCACAGTCTCCTACGAGCAGTACTTC. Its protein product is CASSVLTVSYEQYF.

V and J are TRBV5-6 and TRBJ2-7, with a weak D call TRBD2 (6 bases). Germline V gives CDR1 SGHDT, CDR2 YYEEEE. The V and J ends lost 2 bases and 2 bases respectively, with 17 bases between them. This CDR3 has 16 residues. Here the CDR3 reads CASSFSGGDYTYEQYF. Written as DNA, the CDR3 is TGTGCCAGCAGCTTCTCAGGCGGGGATTATACCTACGAGCAGTACTTC. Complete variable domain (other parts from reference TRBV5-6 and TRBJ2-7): DAGVTQSPTHLIKTRGQQVTLRCSPKSGHDTVSWYQQALGQGPQFIFQYYEEEERQRGNFPDRFSGHQFPNYSSELNVNALLLGDSALYLCASSFSGGDYTYEQYFGPGTRLTVT.

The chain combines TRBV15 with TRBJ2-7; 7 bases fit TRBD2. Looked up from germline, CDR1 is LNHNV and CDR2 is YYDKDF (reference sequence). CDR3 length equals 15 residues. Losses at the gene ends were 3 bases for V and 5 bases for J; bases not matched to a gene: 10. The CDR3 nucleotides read TGTGCCACCAGCAGGGGGGGGTCGCTAGGGAACGAGCAGTACTTC. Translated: CATSRGGSLGNEQYF.

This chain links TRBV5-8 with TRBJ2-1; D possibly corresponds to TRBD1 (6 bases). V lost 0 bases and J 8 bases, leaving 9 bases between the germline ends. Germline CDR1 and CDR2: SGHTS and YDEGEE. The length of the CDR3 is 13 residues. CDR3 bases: TGTGCCAGCAGCTTGGCCAACAGGGATGAGCAGTTCTTC. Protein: CASSLANRDEQFF.

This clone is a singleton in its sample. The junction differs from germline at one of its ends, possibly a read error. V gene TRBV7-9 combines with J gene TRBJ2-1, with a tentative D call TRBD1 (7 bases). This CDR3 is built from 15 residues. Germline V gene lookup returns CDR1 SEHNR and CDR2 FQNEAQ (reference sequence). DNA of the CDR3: TGTTCCAGCAGCTCTACAGGGGAGGACTACAATGAGCAGTTCTTC. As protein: CSSSSTGEDYNEQFF.

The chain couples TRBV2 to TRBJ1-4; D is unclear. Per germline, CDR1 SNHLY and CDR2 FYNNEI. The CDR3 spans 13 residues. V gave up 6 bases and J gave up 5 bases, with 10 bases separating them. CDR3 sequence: CASRFGINEKLFF. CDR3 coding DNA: TGTGCCAGCAGGTTCGGGATAAATGAAAAACTGTTTTTT.

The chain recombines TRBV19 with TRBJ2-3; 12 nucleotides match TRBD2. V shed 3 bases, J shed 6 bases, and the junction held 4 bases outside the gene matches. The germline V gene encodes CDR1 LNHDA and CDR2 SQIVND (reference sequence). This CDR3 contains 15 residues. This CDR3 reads CASSIQTSGSDTQYF. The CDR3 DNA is TGTGCCAGTAGTATTCAGACTAGCGGGAGTGATACGCAGTATTTT.

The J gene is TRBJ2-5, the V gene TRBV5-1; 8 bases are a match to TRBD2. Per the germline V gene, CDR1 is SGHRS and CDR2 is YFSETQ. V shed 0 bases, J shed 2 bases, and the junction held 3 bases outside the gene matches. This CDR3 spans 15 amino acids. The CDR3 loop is CASSLVVAGQETQYF. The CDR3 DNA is TGCGCCAGCAGCTTGGTGGTAGCGGGGCAAGAGACCCAGTACTTC.

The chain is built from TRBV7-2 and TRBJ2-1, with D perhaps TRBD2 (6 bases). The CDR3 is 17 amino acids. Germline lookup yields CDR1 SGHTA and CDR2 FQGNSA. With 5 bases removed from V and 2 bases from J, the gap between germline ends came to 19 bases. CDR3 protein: CASSNQSPGRPYNEQFF. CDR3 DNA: TGTGCCAGCAGCAATCAATCTCCAGGGAGGCCCTACAATGAGCAGTTCTTC. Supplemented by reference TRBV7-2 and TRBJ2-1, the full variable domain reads GAGVSQSPSNKVTEKGKDVELRCDPISGHTALYWYRQSLGQGLEFLIYFQGNSAPDKSGLPSDRFSAERTGGSVSTLTIQRTQQEDSAVYLCASSNQSPGRPYNEQFFGPGTRLTVL.

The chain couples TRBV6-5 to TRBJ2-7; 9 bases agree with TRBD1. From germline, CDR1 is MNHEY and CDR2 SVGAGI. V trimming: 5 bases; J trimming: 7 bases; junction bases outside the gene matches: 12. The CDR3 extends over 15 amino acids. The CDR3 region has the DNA TGTGCCAGCAGTGTTACCGGGACAGGGACTCGAGAGCAGTACTTC. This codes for CASSVTGTGTREQYF.

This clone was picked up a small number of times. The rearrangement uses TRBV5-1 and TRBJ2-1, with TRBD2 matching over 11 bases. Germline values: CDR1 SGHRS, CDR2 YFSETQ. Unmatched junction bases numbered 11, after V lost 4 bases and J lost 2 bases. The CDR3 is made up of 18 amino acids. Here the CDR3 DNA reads TGCGCCAGCAGCCCTATTCTAGCGGGGGGCCAACCCTACAATGAGCAGTTCTTC. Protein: CASSPILAGGQPYNEQFF. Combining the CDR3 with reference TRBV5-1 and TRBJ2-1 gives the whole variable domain KAGVTQTPRYLIKTRGQQVTLSCSPISGHRSVSWYQQTPGQGLQFLFEYFSETQRNKGNFPGRFSGRQFSNSRSEMNVSTLELGDSALYLCASSPILAGGQPYNEQFFGPGTRLTVL.

The CDR3 sequence: CASSRSRVFSLYGYTF. CDR3 coding DNA: TGTGCCAGCAGCAGGTCCCGGGTTTTTTCCCTCTATGGCTACACCTTC. V and J are TRBV5-6 and TRBJ1-2; D gene unclear. This CDR3 region has 16 residues. CDR1 and CDR2 from the germline V gene are SGHDT and YYEEEE. The V gene lost 4 bases and the J gene lost 4 bases, with 20 bases spanning the gap.

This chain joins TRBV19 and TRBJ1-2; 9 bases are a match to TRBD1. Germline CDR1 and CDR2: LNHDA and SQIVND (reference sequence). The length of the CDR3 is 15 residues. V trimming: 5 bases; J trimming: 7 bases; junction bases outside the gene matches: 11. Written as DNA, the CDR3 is TGTGCCAGTAGTCGACGGGACAGGGATTTCCCTGGCTACACCTTC. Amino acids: CASSRRDRDFPGYTF.

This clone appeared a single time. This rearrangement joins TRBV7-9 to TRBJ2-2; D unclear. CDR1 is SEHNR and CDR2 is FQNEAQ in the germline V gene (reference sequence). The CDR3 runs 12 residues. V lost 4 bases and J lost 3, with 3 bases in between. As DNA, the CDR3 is TGTGCCAGCAGCTCAGACACCGGGGAGCTGTTTTTT. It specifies CASSSDTGELFF.

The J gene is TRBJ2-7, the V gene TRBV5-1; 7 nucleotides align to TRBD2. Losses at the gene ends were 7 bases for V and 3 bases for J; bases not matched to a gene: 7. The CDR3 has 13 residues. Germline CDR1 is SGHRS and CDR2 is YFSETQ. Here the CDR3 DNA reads TGCGCCAGCGGGCTAGCGGATGACTACGAGCAGTACTTC. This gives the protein CASGLADDYEQYF.

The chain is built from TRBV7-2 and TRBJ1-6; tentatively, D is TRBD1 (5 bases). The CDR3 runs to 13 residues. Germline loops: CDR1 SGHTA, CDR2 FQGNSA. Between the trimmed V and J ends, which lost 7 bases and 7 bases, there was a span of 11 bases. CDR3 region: CASTPSGNSPLHF. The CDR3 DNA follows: TGTGCCAGCACCCCATCAGGGAATTCACCCCTCCACTTT.

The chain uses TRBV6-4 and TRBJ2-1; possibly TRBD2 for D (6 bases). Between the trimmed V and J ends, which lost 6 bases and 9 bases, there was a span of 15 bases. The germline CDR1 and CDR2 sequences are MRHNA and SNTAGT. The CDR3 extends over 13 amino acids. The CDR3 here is CASSRLELSEQFF. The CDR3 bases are TGTGCCAGCAGCCGACTAGAACTAAGTGAGCAGTTCTTC.